This T cell receptor (beta chain) was identified during a study of sequential checkpoint blockade in melanoma. Overall study: Fewer than 25 patients had tumor biopsies before treatment and at week 13.

Treatment of the sample: randomized to nivolumab then ipilimumab (arm A) or the reverse (arm B). At least ten counts were recorded for this clone. V lost 3 bases to trimming and J lost 4 bases, with 19 bases between them. This CDR3 contains 17 residues. CDR1 is SGHNT and CDR2 is YENEEA in the germline V gene. TCRdb's copy holds only in-frame clones and misses some; the assay was immunoSEQ multiplex PCR. The sample has some 6,600 clones, under 30% seen once. Specimen: tumor tissue (inferred from file names), collected from a patient given nivolumab and ipilimumab in sequence. The receptor comes from a human donor with melanoma. The chain employs TRBV11-3 and TRBJ1-5; D may be TRBD1 (5 bases). CDR3 DNA: TGTGCCAGCAGCTTGGCTAGGGGACGACGTCCAAATCAGCCCCAGCATTTT. Its translation: CASSLARGRRPNQPQHF.